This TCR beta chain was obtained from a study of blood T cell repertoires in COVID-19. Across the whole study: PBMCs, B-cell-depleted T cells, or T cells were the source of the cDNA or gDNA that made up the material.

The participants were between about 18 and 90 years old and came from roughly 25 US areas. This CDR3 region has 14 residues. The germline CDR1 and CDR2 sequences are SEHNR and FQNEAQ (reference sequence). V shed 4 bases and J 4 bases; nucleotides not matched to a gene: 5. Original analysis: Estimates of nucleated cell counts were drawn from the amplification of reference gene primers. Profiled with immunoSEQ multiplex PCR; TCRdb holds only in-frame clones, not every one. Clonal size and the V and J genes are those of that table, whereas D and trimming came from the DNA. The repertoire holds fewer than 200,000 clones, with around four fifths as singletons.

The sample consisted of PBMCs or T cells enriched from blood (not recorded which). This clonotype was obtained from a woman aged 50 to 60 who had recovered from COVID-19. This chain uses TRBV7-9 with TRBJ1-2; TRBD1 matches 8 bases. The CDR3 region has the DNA TGTGCCAGCAGCTCGTCGACAGGGGCCTATGGCTACACCTTC. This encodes CASSSSTGAYGYTF.